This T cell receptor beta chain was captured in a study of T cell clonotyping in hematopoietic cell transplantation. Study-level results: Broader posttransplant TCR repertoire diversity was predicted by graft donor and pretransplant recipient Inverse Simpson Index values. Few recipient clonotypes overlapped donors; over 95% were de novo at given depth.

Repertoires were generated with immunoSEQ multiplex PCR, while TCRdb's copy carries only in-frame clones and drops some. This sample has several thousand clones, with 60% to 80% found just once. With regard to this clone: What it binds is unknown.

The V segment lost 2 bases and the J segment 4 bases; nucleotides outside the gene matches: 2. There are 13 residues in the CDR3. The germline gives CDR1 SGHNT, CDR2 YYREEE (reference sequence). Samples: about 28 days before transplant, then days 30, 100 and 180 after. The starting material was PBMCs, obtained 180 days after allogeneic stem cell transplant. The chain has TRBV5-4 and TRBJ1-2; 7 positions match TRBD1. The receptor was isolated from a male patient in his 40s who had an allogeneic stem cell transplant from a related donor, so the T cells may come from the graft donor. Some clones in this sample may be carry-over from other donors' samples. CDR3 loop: CASSLQGSYGYTF. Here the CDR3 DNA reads TGTGCCAGCAGCTTACAGGGGTCCTATGGCTACACCTTC.